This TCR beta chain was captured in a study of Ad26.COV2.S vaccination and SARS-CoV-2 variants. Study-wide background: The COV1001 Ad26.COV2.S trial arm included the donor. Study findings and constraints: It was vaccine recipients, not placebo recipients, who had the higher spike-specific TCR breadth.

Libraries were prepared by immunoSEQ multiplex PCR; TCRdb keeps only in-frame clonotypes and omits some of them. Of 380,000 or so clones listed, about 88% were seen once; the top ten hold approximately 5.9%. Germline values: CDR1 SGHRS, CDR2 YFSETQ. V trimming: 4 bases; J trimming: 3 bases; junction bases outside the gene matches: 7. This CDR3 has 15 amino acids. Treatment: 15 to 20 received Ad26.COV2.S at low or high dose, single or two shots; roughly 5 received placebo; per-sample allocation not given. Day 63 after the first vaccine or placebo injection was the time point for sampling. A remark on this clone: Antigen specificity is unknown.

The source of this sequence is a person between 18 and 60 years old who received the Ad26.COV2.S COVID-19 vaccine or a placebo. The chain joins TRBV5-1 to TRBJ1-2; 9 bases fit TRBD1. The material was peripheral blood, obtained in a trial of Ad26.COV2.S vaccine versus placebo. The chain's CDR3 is CASSITGGFDYGYTF. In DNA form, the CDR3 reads TGCGCCAGCAGCATTACAGGGGGCTTCGACTATGGCTACACCTTC.